The T cell receptor beta chain described here comes from a study of blood T cell repertoires in COVID-19. Study in general: Donors in the United States, Italy and Spain gave samples during acute or convalescent COVID-19. PBMCs, B-cell-depleted T cells, or T cells provided the cDNA or gDNA that made up the material.

The germline CDR1 and CDR2 sequences are KGHSH and LQKENI. CDR3 size: 14 residues. The V end lost 3 bases, the J end lost 6 bases, and 15 bases lay between the germline ends. Per the authors' pipeline: Estimation of nucleated cell counts was performed using reference gene primer amplification. Assay used: immunoSEQ multiplex PCR; TCRdb lists only in-frame clones, some missing. Clone size and the V and J calls come from that table; the DNA yielded D and trimming. The sample carries roughly 250,000 clones, about 90% recorded once. Patients at the Seattle site were enrolled during active infection and followed longitudinally.

The clonotype originates from a woman in her 30s with COVID-19, enrolled during active disease. Sequenced: peripheral blood. The chain employs TRBV18 and TRBJ2-7, with D perhaps TRBD2 (6 bases). The CDR3 region has the DNA TGTGCCAGCTCACCTCGATGGGGGGATCCCGAGCAGTACTTC. Translating it yields CASSPRWGDPEQYF.